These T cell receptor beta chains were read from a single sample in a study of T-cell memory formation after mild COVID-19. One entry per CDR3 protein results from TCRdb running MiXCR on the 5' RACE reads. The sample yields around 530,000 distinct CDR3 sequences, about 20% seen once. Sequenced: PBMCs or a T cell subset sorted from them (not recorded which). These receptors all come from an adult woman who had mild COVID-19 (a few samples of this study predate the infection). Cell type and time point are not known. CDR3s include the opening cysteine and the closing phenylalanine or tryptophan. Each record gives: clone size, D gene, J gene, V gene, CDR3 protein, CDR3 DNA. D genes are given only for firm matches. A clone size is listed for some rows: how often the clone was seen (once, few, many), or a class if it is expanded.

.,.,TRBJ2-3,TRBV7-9,CASTLGRAGTDTQYF,TGTGCCAGCACCCTGGGCAGGGCGGGTACAGATACGCAGTATTTT
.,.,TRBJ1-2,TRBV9,CASSVGAAALYGYTF,TGTGCCAGCAGCGTAGGGGCGGCAGCTTTGTATGGCTACACCTTC
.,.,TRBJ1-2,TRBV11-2,CASSLNEGVGYGYTF,TGTGCCAGCAGCTTAAACGAGGGGGTAGGCTATGGCTACACCTTC
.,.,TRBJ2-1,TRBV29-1,CSVGAGNRNEQFF,TGCAGCGTTGGGGCAGGGAATAGAAATGAGCAGTTCTTC
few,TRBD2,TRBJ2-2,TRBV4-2,CASSQSSGSNPGELFF,TGTGCCAGCAGCCAATCTAGCGGGAGCAACCCCGGGGAGCTGTTTTTT
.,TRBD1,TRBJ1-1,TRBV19,CASSIVGTGLRAAFF,TGTGCCAGTAGTATAGTTGGGACAGGCCTCAGGGCGGCTTTCTTT
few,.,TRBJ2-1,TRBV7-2,CASSPNSNEQFF,TGTGCCAGCAGCCCAAACAGCAATGAGCAGTTCTTC
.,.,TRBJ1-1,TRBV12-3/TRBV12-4,CASSLNPNEAFF,TGTGCCAGCAGTTTGAATCCCAATGAAGCTTTCTTT
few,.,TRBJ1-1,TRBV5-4,CASSFWGWDTEAFF,TGTGCCAGCAGCTTTTGGGGCTGGGACACTGAAGCTTTTTTT
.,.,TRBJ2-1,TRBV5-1,CASSLVEAAYNEQFF,TGCGCCAGCAGTCTGGTCGAGGCGGCCTACAATGAGCAGTTCTTC
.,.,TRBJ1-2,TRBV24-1,CATSDFRGVNYGYTF,TGTGCCACCAGTGATTTCCGTGGAGTCAACTATGGCTACACCTTC
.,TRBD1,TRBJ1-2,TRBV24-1,CATSGRQGSYTF,TGTGCCACCAGTGGCCGACAGGGAAGCTACACCTTC
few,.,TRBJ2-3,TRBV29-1,CSILPETGQYF,TGCAGCATCCTCCCGGAGACAGGGCAGTATTTT
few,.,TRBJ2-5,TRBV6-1,CASSELLETQYF,TGTGCCAGCAGTGAATTGCTAGAGACCCAGTACTTC
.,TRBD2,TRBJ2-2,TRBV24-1,CATSGTSGVNTGELFF,TGTGCCACCAGCGGGACTAGCGGGGTGAACACCGGGGAGCTGTTTTTT
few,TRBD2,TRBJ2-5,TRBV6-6,CASSQSGGIGETQYF,TGTGCCAGCAGCCAAAGCGGGGGGATTGGGGAGACCCAGTACTTC
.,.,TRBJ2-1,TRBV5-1,CASQLRKFGINEQFF,TGCGCCAGCCAATTGCGGAAATTCGGGATCAATGAGCAGTTCTTC
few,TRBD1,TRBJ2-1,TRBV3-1,CASSRKDRGPLNEQFF,TGTGCCAGCAGCCGCAAGGACAGGGGGCCACTTAATGAGCAGTTCTTC
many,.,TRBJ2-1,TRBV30,CAWSVLLSYNEQFF,TGTGCCTGGAGTGTATTGCTCTCCTACAATGAGCAGTTCTTC
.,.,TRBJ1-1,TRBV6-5,CAVKPSEGDLEAFF,TGTGCCGTTAAACCGTCGGAGGGGGACCTTGAAGCTTTCTTT
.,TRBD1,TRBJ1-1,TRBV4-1,CASSRLTGEEAFF,TGCGCCAGCAGCAGGCTGACAGGGGAGGAAGCTTTCTTT
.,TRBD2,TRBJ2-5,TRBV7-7,CASSPRGKETQYF,TGTGCCAGCAGCCCGCGGGGGAAAGAGACCCAGTACTTC
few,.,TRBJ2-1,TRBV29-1,CSVGYDEQFF,TGCAGCGTTGGATACGATGAGCAGTTCTTC
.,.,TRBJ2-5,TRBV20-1,CSASPGGTNQETQYF,TGCAGTGCTAGTCCTGGCGGGACCAACCAAGAGACCCAGTACTTC
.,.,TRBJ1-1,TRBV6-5,CASSYSILPRGGNGEAFF,TGTGCCAGCAGTTACTCAATCCTACCCCGGGGAGGTAATGGTGAAGCTTTCTTT
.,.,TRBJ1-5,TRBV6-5,CASSYSSWQPQHF,TGTGCCAGCAGTTACTCGAGTTGGCAGCCCCAGCATTTT
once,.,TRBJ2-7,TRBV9,CASSGGEEIYEQYF,TGTGCCAGCAGCGGCGGGGAGGAGATCTACGAGCAGTACTTC
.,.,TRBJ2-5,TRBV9,CASSVGGGRSTQYF,TGTGCCAGCAGCGTAGGTGGGGGGCGGTCGACCCAGTACTTC
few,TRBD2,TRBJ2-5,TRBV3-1,CASSHAGRGGEETQYF,TGTGCCAGCAGCCATGCCGGACGGGGGGGAGAAGAGACCCAGTACTTC
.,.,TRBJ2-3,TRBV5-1,CASSPGPPLQYF,TGCGCCAGCAGCCCAGGGCCTCCCCTTCAGTATTTT
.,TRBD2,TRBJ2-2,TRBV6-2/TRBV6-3,CASSAGQRETGELFF,TGTGCCAGCAGTGCTGGCCAGCGGGAGACCGGGGAGCTGTTTTTT
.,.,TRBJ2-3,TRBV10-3,CADSAAEEDTQYF,TGTGCCGACAGCGCCGCCGAGGAAGATACGCAGTATTTT
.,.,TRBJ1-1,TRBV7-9,CASSFLTSGAFF,TGTGCCAGCAGCTTTCTGACTTCTGGAGCTTTCTTT
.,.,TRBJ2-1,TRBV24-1,CATSDFGQVDEQFF,TGTGCCACCAGTGATTTTGGGCAGGTCGATGAGCAGTTCTTC
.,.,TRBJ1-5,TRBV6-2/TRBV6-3,CASGAIQGGSNQPQHF,TGTGCCAGCGGGGCAATACAGGGTGGAAGCAATCAGCCCCAGCATTTT
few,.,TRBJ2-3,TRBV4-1,CASSPLGTSTDTQYF,TGCGCCAGCAGCCCCCTGGGGACTAGCACAGATACGCAGTATTTT
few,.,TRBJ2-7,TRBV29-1,CSVELGNEQYF,TGCAGCGTTGAATTGGGGAACGAGCAGTACTTC
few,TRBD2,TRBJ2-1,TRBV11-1,CASSLFGTSDEQFF,TGTGCCAGCAGCTTATTCGGGACTAGCGATGAGCAGTTCTTC
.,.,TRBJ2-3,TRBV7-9,CASSLGPAPQYF,TGTGCCAGCAGCTTAGGACCAGCGCCGCAGTATTTT
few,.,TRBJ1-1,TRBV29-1,CSVKGPWMNTEAFF,TGCAGCGTTAAGGGACCGTGGATGAACACTGAAGCTTTCTTT
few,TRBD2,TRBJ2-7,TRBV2,CASNQARTSGSYEQYF,TGTGCCAGCAACCAAGCCCGGACTAGCGGGTCCTACGAGCAGTACTTC
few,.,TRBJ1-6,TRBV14,CASTEGWDSPLHF,TGTGCCAGCACCGAGGGTTGGGATTCACCCCTCCACTTT
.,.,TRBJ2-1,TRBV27,CASSLGRTEQFF,TGTGCCAGCAGTTTAGGGAGGACTGAGCAGTTCTTC
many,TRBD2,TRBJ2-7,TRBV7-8,CASRGREGPDYEQYF,TGTGCCAGCAGGGGGAGGGAGGGCCCAGACTACGAGCAGTACTTC
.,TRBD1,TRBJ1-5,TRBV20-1,CSAGDHKDRGNQPQHF,TGCAGTGCTGGAGACCACAAAGACAGGGGCAATCAGCCCCAGCATTTT
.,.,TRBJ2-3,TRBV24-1,CATSDPTSKITTDTQYF,TGTGCCACCAGTGATCCTACTAGCAAGATCACGACAGATACGCAGTATTTT
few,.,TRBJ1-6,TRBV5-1,CASSQRPTANSPLHF,TGCGCCAGCAGCCAGAGACCTACGGCAAATTCACCCCTCCACTTT
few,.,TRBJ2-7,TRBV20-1,CSASGTESSYEQYF,TGCAGCGCCTCCGGGACGGAGAGCTCCTACGAGCAGTACTTC
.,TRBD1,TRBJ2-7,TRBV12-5,CASGSISTGSPGEQYF,TGTGCTAGTGGTTCGATCTCGACAGGGAGCCCGGGCGAGCAGTACTTC
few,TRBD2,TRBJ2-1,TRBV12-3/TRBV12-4,CASSSELAGPGTEGNEQFF,TGTGCCAGCAGCTCCGAGCTAGCGGGCCCTGGGACCGAGGGCAATGAGCAGTTCTTC
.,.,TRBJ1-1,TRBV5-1,CASSSAQGLSTEAFF,TGCGCCAGCAGCTCCGCCCAGGGGTTGAGCACTGAAGCTTTCTTT